The 5 T cell receptor beta chains given below trace back to one sample, sequenced in a study of cytomegalovirus exposure and HLA in healthy donors. PCR employed 60 Vbeta and 13 Jbeta primers. Produced via immunoSEQ multiplex PCR; TCRdb's table is partial and in-frame only. The top ten hold about 11% of the sample, which has 150,000 to 200,000 clones, roughly 77% seen once. The sequenced sample consisted of PBMCs. The receptors derive from a man aged 18 to 30 in good health and CMV-seropositive.

This chain joins TRBV9 and TRBJ2-7, with TRBD2 matching over 10 bases. CDR1 is SGDLS, CDR2 YYNGEE, per germline. After removal of 0 bases from V and 6 bases from J, the junction contained 6 bases not matched to a gene. This CDR3 is 15 amino acids long. The CDR3 here is CASSVEPSGRVEQYF. DNA of the CDR3: TGTGCCAGCAGCGTAGAACCTAGCGGGAGAGTCGAGCAGTACTTC. Variable domain in full (rest from reference TRBV9 and TRBJ2-7): DSGVTQTPKHLITATGQRVTLRCSPRSGDLSVYWYQQSLDQGLQFLIQYYNGEERAKGNILERFSAQQFPDLHSELNLSSLELGDSALYFCASSVEPSGRVEQYFGPGTRLTVT.

The gene calls are TRBV6-1 and TRBJ2-7; 8 nucleotides match TRBD1. The J segment lost 0 bases and the V segment lost 0 bases, leaving 4 bases of the junction unmatched. The CDR3 contains 16 residues. Germline V lookup: CDR1 MNHNS, CDR2 SASEGT. CDR3 residues: CASSEATGDSSYEQYF. CDR3 DNA sequence: TGTGCCAGCAGTGAAGCGACAGGGGACAGCTCCTACGAGCAGTACTTC.

The table lists this clone with a count of one. The chain uses TRBV7-8 and TRBJ1-5; D call uncertain. V was cut by 0 bases and J by 1 base, with 7 bases left in between. CDR3 length: 15 amino acids. Germline lookup yields CDR1 SGHVS and CDR2 FQNEAQ. CDR3 loop: CASSLAHTSNQPQHF. For the CDR3, the DNA is TGTGCCAGCAGCTTAGCTCACACGAGCAATCAGCCCCAGCATTTT. Full variable domain (remainder filled in from reference TRBV7-8 and TRBJ1-5): GAGVSQSPRYKVAKRGQDVALRCDPISGHVSLFWYQQALGQGPEFLTYFQNEAQLDKSGLPSDRFFAERPEGSVSTLKIQRTQQEDSAVYLCASSLAHTSNQPQHFGDGTRLSIL.

The rearrangement links TRBV18 to TRBJ1-1, with a tentative D call TRBD1 (6 bases). The CDR3 spans 14 residues. Germline V gene data show CDR1 as KGHSH and CDR2 as LQKENI. Between the trimmed V and J ends, which lost 3 bases and 7 bases, there was a span of 15 bases. CDR3 loop: CASSPRQDLVEAFF. In DNA form, the CDR3 reads TGTGCCAGCTCACCTCGACAGGATTTGGTTGAAGCTTTCTTT.

The V call is TRBV28, the J call TRBJ2-7; no firm D call. The CDR3 covers 13 residues. CDR1 MDHEN and CDR2 SYDVKM come from the germline V gene. V was clipped by 2 bases and J by 0 bases, with 5 bases between them. CDR3 coding DNA: TGTGCCAGCAGTTTAGTCAGCTCCTACGAGCAGTACTTC. Amino acids: CASSLVSSYEQYF.